Listed below are T cell receptor beta chains from one sample, sequenced in a study of tumor T cells in aggressive B-cell lymphoma. Here immunoSEQ multiplex PCR was the method, and the copy in TCRdb shows in-frame clones only, minus some. The sample holds 6,600 or so clones; roughly 90% are singletons and the top ten take 3.1%. The sample taken for sequencing was tumor tissue. These receptors were taken from an adult with diffuse large B cell lymphoma. Some clones in this sample may be carry-over from other donors' samples. Both conserved end residues are part of each CDR3. A D gene is named only where the DNA matches it firmly. Clone size, where shown, is once, few, many, or a class for clones that have expanded.

v_gene	abundance	j_gene	d_gene	CDR3nt	CDR3aa
TRBV6-1	NA	TRBJ1-5	TRBD1	TGTGCCAGCAGTGAAGGACAGGGGGGACGGTTTAGCAATCAGCCCCAGCATTTT	CASSEGQGGRFSNQPQHF
TRBV27	NA	TRBJ2-7	TRBD2	TGTGCCAGCGGGGCGTTAGCGGGAGGGACCTACGAGCAGTACTTC	CASGALAGGTYEQYF
TRBV6-1	once	TRBJ2-7	NA	TGTGCCAGCAGTGAAGGTATGCGGGAACCCTACTACGAGCAGTACTTC	CASSEGMREPYYEQYF
TRBV4-3	NA	TRBJ1-1	NA	TGCGCCAGCAGCCAAGTTGGGCCTTTGAACACTGAAGCTTTCTTT	CASSQVGPLNTEAFF
TRBV27	NA	TRBJ1-1	NA	TGTGCCAGCGGACGATCTGCAGGGAAAGCTTTCTTT	CASGRSAGKAFF
TRBV5-5	few	TRBJ2-7	NA	TGTGCCAGCAGCTTCGAGGTCCAAACCTACGAGCAGTACTTC	CASSFEVQTYEQYF
TRBV28	NA	TRBJ1-2	NA	TGTGCCAGCAGTTTAGGGGGGGGCCTTGGCTACACCTTC	CASSLGGGLGYTF
TRBV29-1	NA	TRBJ1-2	NA	TGCAGCGTTGAAGAAACAGTGTATGGCTACACCTTC	CSVEETVYGYTF
TRBV5-4	NA	TRBJ1-1	TRBD1	TGTGCCAGCAGCCGGGACAGGGGCGGCCCCACTGAAGCTTTCTTT	CASSRDRGGPTEAFF
TRBV7-2	NA	TRBJ2-1	NA	TGTGCCAGCAGCCCAGGGGTCTCCTCCTACAATGAGCAGTTCTTC	CASSPGVSSYNEQFF
TRBV30	NA	TRBJ1-1	NA	TGTGCCTCCGGAGAGGTAAGAGGCACTGAAGCTTTCTTT	CASGEVRGTEAFF
TRBV5-5	once	TRBJ2-1	TRBD2	TGTGCCAGCAGCGGTAAAGCGGGAGTGAGTAATGAGCAGTTCTTC	CASSGKAGVSNEQFF
TRBV5-1	NA	TRBJ1-2	NA	TGCGCCAGCAGCTTGGAAGGGGCGTATTATGGCTACACCTTC	CASSLEGAYYGYTF
TRBV4-3	once	TRBJ2-7	NA	TGCGCCAGCAGCCGACTCTACGATACTAAGGACGAGCAGTACTTC	CASSRLYDTKDEQYF
TRBV5-5	NA	TRBJ2-7	NA	TGTGCCAGCAGCCCCGGACTGGGCTGGAAGCAGTACTTC	CASSPGLGWKQYF
TRBV20-1	NA	TRBJ2-2	NA	TGCAGTGCTCCCGGGGGCGGGGAGCTGTTTTTT	CSAPGGGELFF
TRBV18	NA	TRBJ1-5	TRBD1	TGTGCCAGCTCACGGGACAGGGGGCGCCGTCAGCCCCAGCATTTT	CASSRDRGRRQPQHF
TRBV30	NA	TRBJ2-3	NA	TGTACCTGGAGTCCCACTTTCGTACGGACAGATACGCAGTATTTT	CTWSPTFVRTDTQYF
TRBV30	NA	TRBJ2-5	TRBD1	TGTGCCTGGACCAAAAGGGGGACAGGGAGACAAGAGACCCAGTACTTC	CAWTKRGTGRQETQYF
TRBV11-2	NA	TRBJ2-7	NA	TGTGCCAGCAGCTTTTCCGTCTTCGGAGGGAGCTCCTACGAGCAGTACTTC	CASSFSVFGGSSYEQYF
TRBV5-6	NA	TRBJ2-5	TRBD1	TGTGCCAGCAGCTTCGCAGGGGGCGCAGGTTTGGAGACCCAGTACTTC	CASSFAGGAGLETQYF